This T cell receptor (beta chain) is from a study of blood T cell repertoires in COVID-19. This clone came up once. This CDR3 is built from 15 residues. With 5 bases clipped from V and 3 bases from J, the junction kept 7 bases outside the gene matches. CDR1 and CDR2 (germline): LNHDA, SQIVND (reference sequence). Original methodology: It was from reference gene primer amplification that nucleated cell counts were estimated. Measured with immunoSEQ multiplex PCR; TCRdb has only the in-frame clones, and not every one. V and J calls and clone size follow that table, whereas D and trimming were derived from the DNA. The sample contains over 100,000 clones, about three quarters of which appear only once.

Sample: peripheral blood. This TCR came from a human donor in a cohort sampled during active or convalescent COVID-19. V and J are TRBV19 and TRBJ2-7; the match to TRBD2 covers 10 bases. The CDR3 coding sequence is TGTGCCAGTAGTCCCGGGCCTAGCGGGGGCTACGAGCAGTACTTC. It is translated as CASSPGPSGGYEQYF.